This TCR beta chain was recorded in a study of molecular identifiers for immune sequencing clone quantification. Study conclusions and caveats: Among effectors, clones above 20 RNA copies held over 97% of molecules; among naive cells, under 1%.

The CDR3 consists of 16 residues. The V and J ends lost 6 bases and 7 bases, in that order; junction bases with no gene match: 17. The germline V gene encodes CDR1 MNHEY and CDR2 SMNVEV (reference sequence). TCRdb fed the PCR reads into MiXCR, producing one record per CDR3 protein. Among around 70,000 distinct CDR3 sequences listed, about 18% were seen once. Researchers sorted naive CD8 T cells as cells that were CD8+CD4-CCR7+CD45RA+. This clonotype was seen at least ten times. Its target is not known. The V call is TRBV27, the J call TRBJ2-7; TRBD1 aligns across 8 bases. Sequencing was done on a sample of naive CD8+ T cells from blood, with Jurkat cell RNA spiked in. This sample's subset: FACS-sorted CD8+CD4-CCR7+CD45RA+ naive T cells. The source of this sequence is a human donor in good health. Some libraries in this study had Jurkat cell RNA spiked in. The CDR3 DNA follows: TGTGCCAGCAGCCACTCCGGGGGACAGGAGGTACTGGAGCAGTACTTC. Translating it yields CASSHSGGQEVLEQYF.